This T cell receptor beta chain was sequenced in a study of monozygotic twins with cystic fibrosis. Study results and caveats: J usage was most co-twin-similar in 8 of 16 pairs, V in 13. Median Simpson clonality of 0.0095 suggested naive T cells predominated. Nucleotide-identical clonotype sharing was significantly higher within monozygotic CF twin pairs than between unrelated CF individuals.

Clones were read by immunoSEQ multiplex PCR, and TCRdb kept only the in-frame ones, dropping some. The sample has about 36,000 clones; about 93% are singletons. Germline V gives CDR1 SGHNT, CDR2 YENEEA. V was cut by 4 bases and J by 3 bases, with 21 bases left in between. The CDR3 is made up of 18 amino acids. Concerning this clone: Its target is unknown.

Sequenced: blood. The chain uses TRBV11-3 and TRBJ2-2, with TRBD2 as a possible D gene (6 bases). This receptor was taken from a boy between 2 and 10 years old with cystic fibrosis. CDR3 residues: CASSSHGLWGEDTGELFF. The CDR3 nucleotides read TGTGCCAGCAGCTCCCACGGGTTGTGGGGGGAGGACACCGGGGAGCTGTTTTTT.